One and the same sample provided the 4 T cell receptor beta chains below, sequenced in a study of T-cell memory formation after mild COVID-19. A single record per CDR3 protein comes from TCRdb applying MiXCR to the 5' RACE reads. Of 350,000 to 550,000 distinct CDR3 sequences detected, about 20% appear once; the ten largest clones hold 20% to 25%. Sequenced input: PBMCs or a T cell subset sorted from them (not recorded which). These receptors all stem from a man aged 18 to 29 who had mild COVID-19 (a few samples of this study predate the infection). Cell type and time point are not known.

V usage is TRBV6-5 and J usage is TRBJ2-3, with TRBD2 matching over 7 bases. The CDR3 covers 14 residues. Trimming took 2 bases from V and 4 from J; bases not matched to a gene: 3. Germline-derived CDR1 and CDR2 are MNHEY and SVGAGI. The CDR3 nucleotides are TGTGCCAGCAGTTACGGGGGGGTCCCAGATACGCAGTATTTT. Translated, it gives CASSYGGVPDTQYF.

This clonotype showed up just a few times. CDR3 residues: CASSLLAGMDTQYF. In nucleotides, the CDR3 is TGTGCCAGCAGTTTACTAGCGGGGATGGATACGCAGTATTTT. This chain connects TRBV6-2 or TRBV6-3 to TRBJ2-3; 10 nucleotides align to TRBD2. There are 14 residues in the CDR3. Germline lookup yields CDR1 MNHEY and CDR2 SVGEGT. With V trimmed by 4 bases and J by 6 bases, 4 bases remained unmatched.

This clonotype was observed many times. CDR3 in DNA: TGTGCCAGCGCCCGGGGGGACAGCTCCTACAATGAGCAGTTCTTC. It translates to CASARGDSSYNEQFF. J is TRBJ2-1 and V is TRBV9; D may match TRBD1 or TRBD2 (7 bases each). V was pared by 7 bases and J by 0 bases, with 14 bases between. The CDR3 extends over 15 amino acids. Per germline, CDR1 SGDLS and CDR2 YYNGEE.

This chain connects TRBV10-3 to TRBJ1-2; 7 nucleotides align to TRBD1. The length of the CDR3 is 14 residues. CDR1 and CDR2 from the germline V gene are ENHRY and SYGVKD. V shed 8 bases, J shed 2 bases, and the junction held 8 bases outside the gene matches. CDR3 residues: CAIFDRAGNYGYTF. The CDR3 DNA sequence: TGTGCCATCTTCGACAGGGCCGGGAACTATGGCTACACCTTC.